This is a list of T cell receptor beta chains from one sample in a study of blood T cell repertoires in COVID-19. Some clones are missing from TCRdb's copy, which holds only in-frame ones; the method was immunoSEQ multiplex PCR. This repertoire shows some 110,000 clones, 81% found once; its top ten account for 8.5% to 9.5%. Sequencing was done on a sample of peripheral blood. All receptors derive from a woman aged 70-85 years with acute or convalescent COVID-19. Both conserved end residues are part of each CDR3. The D gene is left open where the match is weak. Part of the rows lack a size; the others show once, few, many or a class for expanded clones.

V gene	J gene	D gene	clone size	CDR3 protein	CDR3 DNA
TRBV6-2/TRBV6-3	TRBJ2-3	TRBD1	NA	CASSYVDRGYTDTQYF	TGTGCCAGCAGTTACGTCGACAGGGGATACACAGATACGCAGTATTTT
TRBV5-5	TRBJ2-3	TRBD2	NA	CASSNLAGGQYF	TGTGCCAGCAGCAATCTAGCGGGAGGCCAGTATTTT
TRBV4-1	TRBJ1-4	NA	NA	CASSQGGGRTTNEKLFF	TGCGCCAGCAGCCAAGGAGGAGGTAGAACAACTAATGAAAAACTGTTTTTT
TRBV10-3	TRBJ2-1	NA	NA	CAISREGNEQFF	TGTGCCATCAGCCGAGAGGGCAATGAGCAGTTCTTC
TRBV27	TRBJ2-5	TRBD2	NA	CASSLATSGSETQYF	TGTGCCAGCAGTTTAGCGACTAGCGGGTCGGAGACCCAGTACTTC
TRBV24-1	TRBJ1-3	NA	NA	CATSDPDWPTSGNTIYF	TGTGCCACCAGTGACCCTGACTGGCCTACTTCTGGAAACACCATATATTTT
TRBV29-1	TRBJ1-2	NA	NA	CSVDQFNYGYTF	TGCAGCGTTGATCAGTTTAACTATGGCTACACCTTC
TRBV9	TRBJ1-2	TRBD1	once	CASSPGTGGYGYTF	TGTGCCAGCAGCCCCGGGACAGGGGGCTATGGCTACACCTTC
TRBV10-3	TRBJ1-1	NA	NA	CAINAGGTEAFF	TGTGCCATCAACGCGGGGGGCACTGAAGCTTTCTTT
TRBV19	TRBJ2-1	NA	NA	CASSMGDPGNEQFF	TGTGCCAGTAGTATGGGAGACCCGGGGAATGAGCAGTTCTTC
TRBV10-3	TRBJ1-1	NA	NA	CAISESRRYTEAFF	TGTGCCATCAGTGAGTCCCGGAGGTACACTGAAGCTTTCTTT
TRBV28	TRBJ1-6	TRBD1	NA	CASTPTGAYNSPLHF	TGTGCCAGCACCCCGACAGGGGCATATAATTCACCCCTCCACTTT
TRBV6-5	TRBJ1-4	TRBD1	NA	CASSSGQENEKLFF	TGTGCCAGCAGTTCCGGACAGGAGAATGAAAAACTGTTTTTT
TRBV30	TRBJ2-3	NA	NA	CAWGAGVGTDTQYF	TGTGCCTGGGGGGCAGGGGTTGGCACAGATACGCAGTATTTT
TRBV9	TRBJ2-1	TRBD2	NA	CASSVTSGANEQFF	TGTGCCAGCAGCGTAACTAGCGGGGCAAATGAGCAGTTCTTC
TRBV7-2	TRBJ2-3	TRBD2	NA	CASSFRRGGDTQYF	TGTGCCAGCAGCTTTAGGCGGGGGGGAGATACGCAGTATTTT
TRBV19	TRBJ1-5	NA	NA	CASSIGGNGNQPQHF	TGTGCCAGTAGTATTGGAGGGAATGGCAATCAGCCCCAGCATTTT
TRBV5-6	TRBJ2-5	TRBD1	NA	CASSPSSTGDGETQYF	TGTGCCAGCAGCCCTAGCTCGACAGGGGATGGGGAGACCCAGTACTTC
TRBV28	TRBJ2-1	TRBD2	NA	CASSSRGLAGWSEFF	TGTGCCAGCAGTTCCAGGGGACTAGCGGGCTGGAGTGAGTTCTTC
TRBV9	TRBJ2-6	TRBD1	NA	CASSEPWTGGLTGANVLTF	TGTGCCAGCAGCGAACCTTGGACAGGGGGATTGACTGGGGCCAACGTCCTGACTTTC
TRBV29-1	TRBJ2-5	NA	NA	CSVDGVGTQYF	TGCAGCGTTGACGGGGTCGGGACCCAGTACTTC
TRBV5-5	TRBJ2-1	TRBD2	once	CASSLLAGIYNEQFF	TGTGCCAGCAGCTTATTAGCGGGGATCTACAATGAGCAGTTCTTC
TRBV30	TRBJ1-6	NA	NA	CAWRVSGLGNSPLHF	TGTGCCTGGAGGGTTTCGGGACTAGGGAATTCACCCCTCCACTTT
TRBV6-1	TRBJ1-1	TRBD1	NA	CASSEGRGQPRAFF	TGTGCCAGCAGTGAAGGTAGGGGGCAACCTCGAGCTTTCTTT
TRBV6-6	TRBJ2-1	NA	NA	CASSYPPDEQFF	TGTGCCAGCAGTTACCCCCCCGATGAGCAGTTCTTC
TRBV24-1	TRBJ1-1	TRBD1	NA	CATRGGAGTEAFF	TGTGCCACCAGAGGGGGCGCAGGCACTGAAGCTTTCTTT
TRBV19	TRBJ1-3	NA	NA	CASSIWSGSGNTIYF	TGTGCCAGTAGTATATGGTCAGGCTCTGGAAACACCATATATTTT
TRBV4-1	TRBJ1-2	NA	NA	CASSHRRGDGYTF	TGCGCCAGCAGCCATAGGAGGGGTGATGGCTACACCTTC
TRBV28	TRBJ1-2	TRBD1	NA	CASRGLGTGGGYTF	TGTGCCAGCAGGGGGCTGGGGACAGGGGGAGGCTACACCTTC
TRBV9	TRBJ2-1	NA	NA	CASSRPGVYNEQFF	TGTGCCAGCAGCCGTCCGGGGGTGTACAATGAGCAGTTCTTC
TRBV27	TRBJ2-7	NA	NA	CASSYTGLSPYEQYF	TGTGCCAGCAGTTATACAGGTCTGAGTCCCTACGAGCAGTACTTC
TRBV7-9	TRBJ2-2	TRBD1	NA	CASSPLEGATGELFF	TGTGCCAGCAGCCCCCTCGAGGGGGCCACCGGGGAGCTGTTTTTT